Listed below are T cell receptor beta chains from one sample, sequenced in a study of OX40 agonist ivuxolimab in advanced cancers. Only in-frame clones appear in the TCRdb table, and some are missing; sequencing was by immunoSEQ multiplex PCR. The sample yields approximately 59,000 clones, about 87% seen once. Sequenced here: CD4+ or CD8+ T cells sorted from blood, sampled in a trial of the OX40 agonist ivuxolimab. These receptors originate from an adult with an advanced solid tumor such as melanoma, head and neck, liver or kidney cancer. Both conserved end residues are trimmed from each CDR3. Each record gives: CDR3 protein, V gene, J gene.

CDR3 protein: ASRRGEATEAF
V gene: TRBV19
J gene: TRBJ1-1

CDR3 protein: ASGGSRYEQY
V gene: TRBV10-1
J gene: TRBJ2-7

CDR3 protein: ASTLKGTENTEAF
V gene: TRBV19
J gene: TRBJ1-1

CDR3 protein: ASSSNTGGKF
V gene: TRBV11-2
J gene: TRBJ2-1

CDR3 protein: AWSRRSSSNEQF
V gene: TRBV30
J gene: TRBJ2-1

CDR3 protein: ASSTPGQLWGYT
V gene: TRBV5-4
J gene: TRBJ1-2

CDR3 protein: ASSLDLGSVQETQY
V gene: TRBV28
J gene: TRBJ2-5

CDR3 protein: ASRGGETQY
V gene: TRBV7-2
J gene: TRBJ2-5

CDR3 protein: ASSDPIIYQEGAF
V gene: TRBV6-1
J gene: TRBJ1-1

CDR3 protein: ASSSATIYNEQF
V gene: TRBV28
J gene: TRBJ2-1

CDR3 protein: ASSYRAEQY
V gene: TRBV6-5
J gene: TRBJ2-7

CDR3 protein: ASSTSDRGSYT
V gene: TRBV19
J gene: TRBJ1-2

CDR3 protein: ASSKARAKDEQY
V gene: TRBV21-1
J gene: TRBJ2-7

CDR3 protein: ASTGAGANVLT
V gene: TRBV19
J gene: TRBJ2-6

CDR3 protein: SVEFASRRTGELF
V gene: TRBV29-1
J gene: TRBJ2-2

CDR3 protein: ASSLGQGKGMGNIQY
V gene: TRBV5-4
J gene: TRBJ2-4

CDR3 protein: ASSVGGAAKNIQY
V gene: TRBV25-1
J gene: TRBJ2-4

CDR3 protein: ASSPGTGSRQPQH
V gene: TRBV28
J gene: TRBJ1-5

CDR3 protein: ASSPGTGADGYT
V gene: TRBV7-8
J gene: TRBJ1-2

CDR3 protein: ASSLSNGGQETQY
V gene: TRBV7-8
J gene: TRBJ2-5

CDR3 protein: ASSLAWGSYNEQF
V gene: TRBV7-2
J gene: TRBJ2-1

CDR3 protein: ASSPGLAVGGEQF
V gene: TRBV7-9
J gene: TRBJ2-1

CDR3 protein: ASRSSAGEWDEQY
V gene: TRBV19
J gene: TRBJ2-7

CDR3 protein: ASSRGRGLFEAQY
V gene: TRBV28
J gene: TRBJ2-5

CDR3 protein: ASSIAYYNEQF
V gene: TRBV7-8
J gene: TRBJ2-1

CDR3 protein: ASSIVWTERDYGYT
V gene: TRBV19
J gene: TRBJ1-2

CDR3 protein: ASSYDREGNSPLH
V gene: TRBV6-5
J gene: TRBJ1-6

CDR3 protein: ASILSGGSSGANVLT
V gene: TRBV2
J gene: TRBJ2-6

CDR3 protein: ASSLIISGGDEQF
V gene: TRBV7-9
J gene: TRBJ2-1

CDR3 protein: ASSQDSGNSYGYT
V gene: TRBV4-1
J gene: TRBJ1-2

CDR3 protein: ASSELKRRSGVNYEQY
V gene: TRBV6-1
J gene: TRBJ2-7

CDR3 protein: ASSTQDTQY
V gene: TRBV19
J gene: TRBJ2-3

CDR3 protein: ASSQGTHNRETQY
V gene: TRBV28
J gene: TRBJ2-5

CDR3 protein: ASSESGTGGWFEQF
V gene: TRBV10-1
J gene: TRBJ2-1

CDR3 protein: AWSVLQGFNEKLF
V gene: TRBV30
J gene: TRBJ1-4